Listed here is a single T cell receptor (beta chain). This sample was taken from a study of CD4 and CD8 cells across lung adenocarcinoma regions. Donors had localized lung adenocarcinoma, a non-small cell lung cancer. There are 12 residues in the CDR3. Germline loops: CDR1 MNHEY, CDR2 SMNVEV (reference sequence). Deletions cut 5 bases from V and 3 bases from J, with 7 bases between. Via MiXCR, TCRdb re-called the PCR reads, giving one row per CDR3 protein. The repertoire includes 9,500 to 15,000 distinct CDR3 sequences, roughly 48% of them detected once, and approximately 24% sits in the top ten. This receptor was identified in a female donor with lung adenocarcinoma. The CD4 and CD8 labels of this study may be unreliable. Sequencing was carried out using CD8+ T cells from the margin of a lung tumor. This chain connects TRBV27 to TRBJ1-2, with D possibly being TRBD1 (5 bases). The CDR3 nucleotides are TGTGCCAGCAGTGGGGGGGACTATGGCTACACCTTC. This sequence encodes CASSGGDYGYTF.